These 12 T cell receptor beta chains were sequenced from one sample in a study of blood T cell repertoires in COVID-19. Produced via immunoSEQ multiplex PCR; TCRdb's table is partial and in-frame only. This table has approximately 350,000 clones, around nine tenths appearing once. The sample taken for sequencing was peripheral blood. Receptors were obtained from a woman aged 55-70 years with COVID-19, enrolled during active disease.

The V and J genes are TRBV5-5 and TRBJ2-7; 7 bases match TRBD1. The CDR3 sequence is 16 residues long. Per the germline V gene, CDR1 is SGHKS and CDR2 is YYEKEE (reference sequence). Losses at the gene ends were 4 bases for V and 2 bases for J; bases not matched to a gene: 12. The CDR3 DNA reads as TGTGCCAGCAGCCGTCACTACTCGGGACAGCCCTACGAGCAGTACTTC. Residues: CASSRHYSGQPYEQYF.

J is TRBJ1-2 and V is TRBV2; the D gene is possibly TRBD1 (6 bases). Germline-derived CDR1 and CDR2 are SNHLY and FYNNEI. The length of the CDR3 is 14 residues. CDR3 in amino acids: CVGLGGQGYYGYTF. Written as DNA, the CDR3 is TGTGTCGGATTAGGGGGTCAGGGGTACTATGGCTACACCTTC.

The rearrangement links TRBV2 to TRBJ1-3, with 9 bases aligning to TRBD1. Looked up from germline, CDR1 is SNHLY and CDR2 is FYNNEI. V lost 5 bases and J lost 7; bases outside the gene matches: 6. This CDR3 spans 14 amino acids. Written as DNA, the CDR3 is TGTGCCAGCAGTCCGAGGACAGGGGCTAACACCATATATTTT. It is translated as CASSPRTGANTIYF.

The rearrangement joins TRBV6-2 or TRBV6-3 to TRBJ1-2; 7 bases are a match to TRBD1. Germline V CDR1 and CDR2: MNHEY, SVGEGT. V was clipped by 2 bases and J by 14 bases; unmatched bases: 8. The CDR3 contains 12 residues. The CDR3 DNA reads TGTGCCAGCAGTTACACCGGGACAGTTCTTACCTTC. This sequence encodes CASSYTGTVLTF.

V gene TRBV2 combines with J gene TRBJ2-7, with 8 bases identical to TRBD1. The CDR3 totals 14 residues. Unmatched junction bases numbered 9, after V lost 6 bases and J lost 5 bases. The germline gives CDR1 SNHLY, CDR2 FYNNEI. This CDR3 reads CASSVDRGWNEQYF. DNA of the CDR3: TGTGCCAGCAGCGTCGACAGGGGTTGGAACGAGCAGTACTTC. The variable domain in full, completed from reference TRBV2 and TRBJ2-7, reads EPEVTQTPSHQVTQMGQEVILRCVPISNHLYFYWYRQILGQKVEFLVSFYNNEISEKSEIFDDQFSVERPDGSNFTLKIRSTKLEDSAMYFCASSVDRGWNEQYFGPGTRLTVT.

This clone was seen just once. CDR3 sequence: CASSGDPRNTGELFF. CDR3 sequence (DNA): TGTGCCAGCAGCGGAGATCCCAGGAACACCGGGGAGCTGTTTTTT. This chain joins TRBV6-4 and TRBJ2-2, with no clear D. Trimming removed 6 bases from V and 1 base from J, with 12 bases in between. Per germline, CDR1 MRHNA and CDR2 SNTAGT. This CDR3 region has 15 residues.

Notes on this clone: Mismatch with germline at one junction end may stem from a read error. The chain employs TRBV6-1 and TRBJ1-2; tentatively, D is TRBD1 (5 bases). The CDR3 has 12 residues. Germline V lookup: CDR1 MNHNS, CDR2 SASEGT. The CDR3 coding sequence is TGTGCCAGCAGGGAAGACAGCTTAGGCTACACCTTC. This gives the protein CASREDSLGYTF.

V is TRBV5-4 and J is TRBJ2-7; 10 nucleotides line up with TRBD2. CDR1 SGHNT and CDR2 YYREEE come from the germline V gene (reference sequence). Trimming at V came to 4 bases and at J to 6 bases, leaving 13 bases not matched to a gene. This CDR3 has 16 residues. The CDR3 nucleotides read TGTGCCAGCAGCCAGGAAGGACTAGCGGCCCTCTGCGAGCAGTACTTC. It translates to CASSQEGLAALCEQYF.

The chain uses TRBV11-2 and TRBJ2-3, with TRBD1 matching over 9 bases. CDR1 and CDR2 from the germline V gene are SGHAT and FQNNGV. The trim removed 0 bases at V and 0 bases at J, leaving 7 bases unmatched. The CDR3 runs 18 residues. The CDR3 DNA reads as TGTGCCAGCAGCTTAGATCAAAACAGGGGGCTCAGCACAGATACGCAGTATTTT. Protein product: CASSLDQNRGLSTDTQYF.

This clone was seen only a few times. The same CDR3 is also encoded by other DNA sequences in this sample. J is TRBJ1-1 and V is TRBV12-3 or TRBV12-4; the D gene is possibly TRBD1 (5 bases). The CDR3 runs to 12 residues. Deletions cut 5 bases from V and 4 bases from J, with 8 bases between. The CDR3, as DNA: TGTGCCAGCAGTCCAGACAGCACTGAAGCTTTCTTT. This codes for CASSPDSTEAFF.

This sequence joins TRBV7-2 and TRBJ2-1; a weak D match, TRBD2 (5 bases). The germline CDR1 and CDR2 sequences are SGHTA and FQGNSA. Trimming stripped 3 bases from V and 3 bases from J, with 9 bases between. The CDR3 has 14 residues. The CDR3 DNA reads TGTGCCAGCAGCTTTGCAGGACTCTACAATGAGCAGTTCTTC. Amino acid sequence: CASSFAGLYNEQFF.

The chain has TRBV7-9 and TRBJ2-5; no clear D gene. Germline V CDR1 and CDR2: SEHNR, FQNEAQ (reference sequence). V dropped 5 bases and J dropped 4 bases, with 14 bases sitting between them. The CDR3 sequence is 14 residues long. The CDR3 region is CASSRVWAAETQYF. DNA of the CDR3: TGTGCCAGCAGCCGAGTATGGGCCGCAGAGACCCAGTACTTC.